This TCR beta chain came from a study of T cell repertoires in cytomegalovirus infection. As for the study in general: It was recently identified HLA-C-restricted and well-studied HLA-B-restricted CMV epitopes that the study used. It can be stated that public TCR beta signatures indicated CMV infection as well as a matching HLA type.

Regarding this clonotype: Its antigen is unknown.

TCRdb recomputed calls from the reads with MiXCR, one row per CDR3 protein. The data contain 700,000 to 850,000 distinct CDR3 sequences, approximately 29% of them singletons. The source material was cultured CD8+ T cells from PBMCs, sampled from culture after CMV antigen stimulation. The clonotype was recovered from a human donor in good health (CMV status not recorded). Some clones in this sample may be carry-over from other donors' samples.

The CDR3 DNA reads TGTGCCAGCAGCCCGCGGGGGGGAACCAAAACCGGGGAGCTGTTTTTT. Its protein is CASSPRGGTKTGELFF. The rearrangement links TRBV7-6 to TRBJ2-2; TRBD2 matches at 9 bases. There are 16 residues in the CDR3. Germline values: CDR1 SGHVS, CDR2 FNYEAQ. With V trimmed by 5 bases and J by 5 bases, 9 bases remained unmatched.